These 5 T cell receptor beta chains originate from one sample sequenced in a study of T cells in Graves' hyperthyroidism and ophthalmopathy. RNA transcripts served as the template for amplifying TCR beta CDR3 regions. The HTBI primer set drove a first-round RT-PCR of the TCR CDR3. TCRdb called the multiplex PCR reads again in MiXCR, with one record for every CDR3 protein. The sample lists over 250,000 distinct CDR3 sequences; less than 30% were seen once. Sequenced sample: blood. The source is a middle-aged man with Graves' hyperthyroidism that later progressed to Graves' ophthalmopathy.

This clonotype was counted ten times or more. This chain links TRBV6-2 or TRBV6-3 with TRBJ2-7; 10 positions agree with TRBD2. The germline gives CDR1 MNHEY, CDR2 SVGEGT. Trimming at V came to 4 bases and at J to 0 bases, leaving 6 bases not matched to a gene. This CDR3 is 16 amino acids long. The CDR3 region has the DNA TGTGCCAGCAGTTCACTAGCGGGACTACACTCCTACGAGCAGTACTTC. This encodes CASSSLAGLHSYEQYF.

This clonotype has a handful of counts. CDR3 loop: CASSLNGDTEAFF. DNA for the CDR3: TGTGCCAGCAGCTTAAACGGGGATACTGAAGCTTTCTTT. This chain uses TRBV7-3 with TRBJ1-1, with D uncertain. This CDR3 has 13 residues. Per germline, CDR1 SGHTA and CDR2 FQGTGA. Between the trimmed V and J ends, which lost 1 base and 5 bases, there was a span of 8 bases.

This clonotype was recorded at least ten times. This sequence joins TRBV19 and TRBJ2-5; D gene unclear. CDR1 and CDR2 (germline): LNHDA, SQIVND (reference sequence). Trimming took 1 base from V and 7 from J, leaving 10 bases between them. This CDR3 contains 13 residues. The DNA of the CDR3 is TGTGCCAGTAGTATAGCTGGAGCGTCGACCCAGTACTTC. Its translation is CASSIAGASTQYF.

In its sample, this clonotype was seen many times. J is TRBJ2-5 and V is TRBV19, with unresolved D. V was shortened by 2 bases and J by 9 bases, with 7 bases between the two germline ends. Germline V gene data show CDR1 as LNHDA and CDR2 as SQIVND (reference sequence). The CDR3 is 11 residues long. In nucleotides, the CDR3 is TGTGCCAGTAGTATATCGGACGCCCAGTACTTC. Residues: CASSISDAQYF.

This clonotype has a count of ten or more. The chain links TRBV6-5 to TRBJ2-6; maybe TRBD1 (5 bases). There are 17 residues in the CDR3. V was trimmed by 2 bases and J by 3 bases, leaving 14 bases between them. Germline V gene sequence: CDR1 MNHEY, CDR2 SVGAGI. The CDR3 protein is CASSYATPGFGANVLTF. The CDR3 coding sequence is TGTGCCAGCAGTTACGCCACTCCAGGGTTTGGGGCCAACGTCCTGACTTTC.